These 8 T cell receptor beta chains share one sample of origin, sequenced in a study of graft-versus-host responses after intestinal transplantation. These receptors are not linked to any known antigen. Only in-frame clones appear in the TCRdb table, and some are missing; sequencing was by immunoSEQ multiplex PCR. The sample lists some 95,000 clones, more than 85% occurring once. The input for sequencing was unstimulated CD8+ T cells sorted from spleen or lymph node cells, taken before intestinal transplant. The receptors stem from a human donor who received an intestinal transplant.

The V and J genes are TRBV6-5 and TRBJ2-1; no reliable D call. The germline V gene encodes CDR1 MNHEY and CDR2 SVGAGI. The V and J ends lost 2 bases and 3 bases respectively, with 8 bases between them. The CDR3 runs to 14 residues. Here the CDR3 reads CASSYRSFYNEQFF. The CDR3 region has the DNA TGTGCCAGCAGTTACCGGAGTTTCTACAATGAGCAGTTCTTC.

The V gene is TRBV4-3, the J gene TRBJ1-2; 8 bases agree with TRBD1. Germline CDR1 and CDR2: LGHNA and YSLEER. The length of the CDR3 is 16 residues. V shed 0 bases and J 3 bases; nucleotides not matched to a gene: 6. DNA for the CDR3: TGCGCCAGCAGCCAAGATCGGGGACAGGATTACTATGGCTACACCTTC. Translation gives CASSQDRGQDYYGYTF.

This clone was observed a single time. The chain is built from TRBV10-3 and TRBJ2-1; possibly TRBD2 for D (5 bases). Per germline, CDR1 ENHRY and CDR2 SYGVKD. CDR3 length: 12 residues. Trimming removed 2 bases at V and 10 bases at J, with 9 bases between. This chain's CDR3 is CAISEVWEEQFF. CDR3 in DNA: TGTGCCATCAGTGAGGTTTGGGAGGAGCAGTTCTTC.

The V gene is TRBV9, the J gene TRBJ1-4, with TRBD1 as a possible D gene (6 bases). The CDR3 loop spans 16 amino acids. V lost 0 bases to trimming and J lost 5 bases, with 14 bases between them. CDR1 and CDR2 (germline): SGDLS, YYNGEE. The CDR3 loop reads CASSVDREMINEKLFF. CDR3 bases: TGTGCCAGCAGCGTAGACAGGGAAATGATCAATGAAAAACTGTTTTTT.

This clone was observed once. This chain uses TRBV7-9 with TRBJ2-2; TRBD1 matches at 7 bases. V shed 1 base, J shed 7 bases, and the junction held 3 bases outside the gene matches. The CDR3 length is 14 residues. From germline, CDR1 is SEHNR and CDR2 FQNEAQ (reference sequence). The CDR3 protein is CASSLEGAIGELFF. The DNA for the CDR3 is TGTGCCAGCAGCTTAGAGGGGGCGATCGGGGAGCTGTTTTTT.

The rearrangement joins TRBV4-3 to TRBJ1-1; no clear D gene. Deletions cut 0 bases from V and 1 base from J, with 12 bases between. This CDR3 region has 16 residues. CDR1 is LGHNA, CDR2 YSLEER, per germline. In nucleotides, the CDR3 is TGCGCCAGCAGCCAAGATGGGAGGCCAGAGAACACTGAAGCTTTCTTT. Translation gives CASSQDGRPENTEAFF.

The rearrangement joins TRBV7-2 to TRBJ2-7; 14 nucleotides line up with TRBD2. The CDR3 spans 17 residues. Germline V CDR1 and CDR2: SGHTA, FQGNSA. J gave up 6 bases and V 4 bases, and 11 bases lay outside the gene matches. Written as DNA, the CDR3 is TGTGCCAGCAGCTCGGACACGGGACTAGCGGGGGATCCCGAGCAGTACTTC. Translated: CASSSDTGLAGDPEQYF.

The chain couples TRBV28 to TRBJ2-7, with TRBD2 matching over 7 bases. This CDR3 is built from 14 residues. The V segment lost 3 bases and the J segment 3 bases; nucleotides outside the gene matches: 5. Looked up from germline, CDR1 is MDHEN and CDR2 is SYDVKM. The CDR3 protein is CASSLGREIYEQYF. DNA of the CDR3: TGTGCCAGCAGTTTGGGGCGGGAGATCTACGAGCAGTACTTC.